One sample yielded the 27 T cell receptor beta chains listed below, sequenced in a study of blood T cell dynamics during melanoma immunotherapy. The table came from immunoSEQ multiplex PCR; TCRdb's copy has only in-frame clones and leaves some out. The sample records about 13,000 clones, 89% being singletons. Stated time point: pre-treatment baseline. This specimen consisted of blood, obtained from a patient treated with checkpoint blockade. The origin of the receptors is a human donor with melanoma.

The chain carries TRBV18 and TRBJ2-7; D is perhaps TRBD1 (5 bases). The V end lost 3 bases, the J end lost 2 bases, and 14 bases lay between the germline ends. Germline CDR1 and CDR2: KGHSH and LQKENI. CDR3 size: 15 residues. The DNA for the CDR3 is TGTGCCAGCTCACCCTTGGACAAGAGTGCCTACGAGCAGTACTTC. It codes for CASSPLDKSAYEQYF.

The CDR3 DNA sequence: TGTGCCAGCAGCCCTAAGACTAGAACATACAATGAGCAGTTCTTC. Its protein is CASSPKTRTYNEQFF. This sequence joins TRBV11-1 and TRBJ2-1; a possible D gene is TRBD2 (6 bases). V was shortened by 5 bases and J by 4 bases, with 15 bases between the two germline ends. CDR1 is SGHAT and CDR2 is FQDESV in the germline V gene (reference sequence). This CDR3 has 15 amino acids.

This chain links TRBV5-4 with TRBJ2-1; the match to TRBD2 covers 15 bases. The CDR3 totals 15 residues. Germline assignment: CDR1 SGHNT and CDR2 YYREEE (reference sequence). V was pared by 2 bases and J by 7 bases, with 1 base of the junction left unmatched. The CDR3 bases are TGTGCCAGCAGCTTTGGACTAGCGGGAGGGAATGAGCAGTTCTTC. Protein: CASSFGLAGGNEQFF.

The chain links TRBV5-6 to TRBJ1-6; 7 bases line up with TRBD1. The V gene's germline CDR1 is SGHDT and CDR2 YYEEEE. Trimming cost V 7 bases and J 14 bases; bases outside gene matches: 18. The CDR3 is made up of 15 amino acids. The chain's CDR3 is CASSSSGTAAPSLHF. The CDR3, as DNA: TGTGCCAGCTCCTCCTCCGGGACAGCGGCGCCGTCCCTCCACTTT.

This chain uses TRBV4-1 with TRBJ2-7; 9 nucleotides agree with TRBD2. The CDR3 loop spans 17 amino acids. CDR1 and CDR2 (germline): MGHRA, YSYEKL. V shed 3 bases, J shed 2 bases, and the junction held 11 bases outside the gene matches. This CDR3 reads CASSHQTSGLLAYEQYF. For the CDR3, the DNA is TGCGCCAGCAGCCACCAGACTAGCGGCCTCCTCGCCTACGAGCAGTACTTC.

This rearrangement joins TRBV11-1 to TRBJ2-2; D uncertain. The CDR3 runs 13 residues. V was clipped by 1 base and J by 7 bases, with 7 bases between them. Germline V gives CDR1 SGHAT, CDR2 FQDESV (reference sequence). CDR3 loop: CASSLDRGGELFF. In nucleotides, the CDR3 is TGTGCCAGCAGCTTAGATAGAGGCGGGGAGCTGTTTTTT.

This rearrangement joins TRBV2 to TRBJ1-1, with a possible D match to TRBD1 (6 bases). The CDR3 is 14 amino acids. With 3 bases removed from V and 4 bases from J, the gap between germline ends came to 12 bases. Germline lookup yields CDR1 SNHLY and CDR2 FYNNEI. The CDR3 DNA sequence: TGTGCCAGCAGTGAGTGGACAGTAGGCACTGAAGCTTTCTTT. As protein: CASSEWTVGTEAFF.

The CDR3 DNA reads TGCGCCAGCAGCCCGATCAACATAGAGAGCTCTGGGGCCAACGTCCTGACTTTC. It specifies CASSPINIESSGANVLTF. The gene calls are TRBV5-1 and TRBJ2-6; D is uncertain. The CDR3 spans 18 residues. Trimming took 4 bases from V and 0 from J, leaving 17 bases between them. CDR1 and CDR2 (germline): SGHRS, YFSETQ.

This chain links TRBV21-1 with TRBJ2-7; the table's D gene call, TRBD2, was not cross checked with the DNA. TRBV21-1 is given as a pseudogene. The CDR3 consists of 15 residues. The CDR3 spells CALAEGTSGRYEQYF. The CDR3, as DNA: TGTGCCCTAGCAGAAGGGACTAGCGGGAGGTACGAGCAGTACTTC.

This rearrangement joins TRBV12-5 to TRBJ2-1, with TRBD2 matching over 15 bases. CDR1 is LGHNT and CDR2 is FRNRAP in the germline V gene. CDR3 size: 17 residues. V gave up 1 base and J gave up 7 bases; unmatched junction bases: 5. DNA of the CDR3: TGTGCTAGTGGTTTGGGGACTAGCGGGAGGGTCAAGAATGAGCAGTTCTTC. Amino acid sequence: CASGLGTSGRVKNEQFF. The full variable domain, completed using reference TRBV12-5 and TRBJ2-1, is DARVTQTPRHKVTEMGQEVTMRCQPILGHNTVFWYRQTMMQGLELLAYFRNRAPLDDSGMPKDRFSAEMPDATLATLKIQPSEPRDSAVYFCASGLGTSGRVKNEQFFGPGTRLTVL.

J is TRBJ2-5 and V is TRBV19; D ambiguous. V was trimmed by 5 bases and J by 2 bases, leaving 12 bases between them. This CDR3 spans 14 amino acids. Germline V lookup: CDR1 LNHDA, CDR2 SQIVND (reference sequence). CDR3 sequence (DNA): TGTGCCAGTAGTGCCTCGACGGCACAAGAGACCCAGTACTTC. As protein: CASSASTAQETQYF.

Comments on this clone: Lacking the conserved final phenylalanine or tryptophan, this CDR3 likely reflects a read error. It is unclear where the CDR3 begins or ends on the DNA, so no DNA is shown, and the CDR3 is as TCRdb lists it. The chain is built from TRBV21-1 and TRBJ1-2; the D segment call TRBD1 is taken from the table without a DNA check. TRBV21-1 is a listed pseudogene. The CDR3 spans 13 amino acids, including both terminal residues. CDR3 protein: CASSKTMDRTPLL.

This chain joins TRBV7-8 and TRBJ2-3; 11 nucleotides line up with TRBD1. The CDR3 has 16 residues. The V gene end was trimmed by 4 bases and the J gene end by 5 bases; junction bases not matched to a gene: 8. Germline-derived CDR1 and CDR2 are SGHVS and FQNEAQ. Written as DNA, the CDR3 is TGTGCCAGCAGCTATCGGACAGGGGGCGGAAGAGATACGCAGTATTTT. Protein product: CASSYRTGGGRDTQYF.

The CDR3: CASSLGLGGHTGELFF. The CDR3 region has the DNA TGTGCCAGCAGCCTGGGACTAGGGGGACACACCGGGGAGCTGTTTTTT. V and J are TRBV7-9 and TRBJ2-2, with 8 bases identical to TRBD2. V was clipped by 5 bases and J by 3 bases; unmatched bases: 8. CDR3 length: 16 residues. Germline loops: CDR1 SEHNR, CDR2 FQNEAQ (reference sequence).

The CDR3 sequence: CASSVGTSGRYEQYF. The CDR3 DNA follows: TGTGCCAGCAGCGTAGGGACTAGCGGGAGGTACGAGCAGTACTTC. V is TRBV9 and J is TRBJ2-7; 14 bases are shared with TRBD2. This CDR3 comprises 15 residues. The V gene end was trimmed by 0 bases and the J gene end by 4 bases; junction bases not matched to a gene: 0. Germline lookup yields CDR1 SGDLS and CDR2 YYNGEE.

Of note for this clone: At one of its ends the junction is not consistent with the germline gene, which may arise from a read error. This chain joins TRBV5-1 and TRBJ2-7; D uncertain. The V gene's germline CDR1 is SGHRS and CDR2 YFSETQ. The CDR3 is 13 amino acids. This CDR3 is CASSLDISYGQYF. CDR3 coding DNA: TGCGCCAGCAGCTTGGATATTTCCTACGGGCAGTACTTC.

V usage is TRBV27 and J usage is TRBJ1-5; 7 nucleotides line up with TRBD1. Germline CDR1 reads MNHEY; CDR2 reads SMNVEV (reference sequence). CDR3 length: 15 residues. The V segment lost 0 bases and the J segment 5 bases; nucleotides outside the gene matches: 4. CDR3 in DNA: TGTGCCAGCAGTTTATCTGGAGGGGGCCATCAGCCCCAGCATTTT. It codes for CASSLSGGGHQPQHF.

The chain uses TRBV5-1 and TRBJ2-1; D not certain. The V and J ends lost 3 bases and 7 bases respectively, with 14 bases between them. CDR1 and CDR2 from the germline V gene are SGHRS and YFSETQ. The CDR3 has 14 residues. The CDR3 loop reads CASSSVQEGNEQFF. CDR3 bases: TGCGCCAGCAGCTCGGTCCAGGAAGGGAATGAGCAGTTCTTC.

This chain links TRBV29-1 with TRBJ2-1, with TRBD1 identical over 8 bases. With V trimmed by 7 bases and J by 6 bases, 2 bases remained unmatched. The CDR3 covers 11 residues. CDR1 and CDR2 from the germline V gene are SQVTM and ANQGSEA. CDR3 DNA sequence: TGCAGCGGACAGGGGTCCAATGAGCAGTTCTTC. This gives the protein CSGQGSNEQFF.

V is TRBV19 and J is TRBJ1-5; D uncertain. The germline gives CDR1 LNHDA, CDR2 SQIVND (reference sequence). Trimming removed 2 bases at V and 0 bases at J, with 14 bases between. This CDR3 has 17 residues. The CDR3 loop is CASSITVAQYSNQPQHF. Written as DNA, the CDR3 is TGTGCCAGTAGTATAACCGTGGCCCAATATAGCAATCAGCCCCAGCATTTT.

Only a few counts were recorded for this clone. The V gene is TRBV5-1, the J gene TRBJ2-7; the match to TRBD1 covers 7 bases. Germline CDR1 reads SGHRS; CDR2 reads YFSETQ. The CDR3 runs 14 residues. With 4 bases clipped from V and 0 bases from J, the junction kept 4 bases outside the gene matches. The CDR3 loop is CASSPGGSSYEQYF. The CDR3, as DNA: TGCGCCAGCAGCCCAGGGGGATCCTCCTACGAGCAGTACTTC.

CDR3 nucleotide sequence: TGTGCCAGCAGCCGCGCCGGGACTAGCACCGGGGAGCTGTTTTTT. It specifies CASSRAGTSTGELFF. The chain couples TRBV11-1 to TRBJ2-2, with TRBD2 matching 8 bases. The CDR3 runs 15 residues. Germline-derived CDR1 and CDR2 are SGHAT and FQDESV (reference sequence). After removal of 5 bases from V and 4 bases from J, the junction contained 6 bases not matched to a gene.

The V gene is TRBV6-1, the J gene TRBJ2-2; 8 bases agree with TRBD2. Unmatched junction bases numbered 7, after V lost 5 bases and J lost 5 bases. This CDR3 is built from 15 residues. The germline gives CDR1 MNHNS, CDR2 SASEGT. The CDR3 here is CASSQSGRGTGELFF. CDR3 coding DNA: TGTGCCAGCAGTCAGAGCGGGAGAGGGACCGGGGAGCTGTTTTTT.

The CDR3 sequence is CASRETGFTEAFF. Written as DNA, the CDR3 is TGTGCCAGCAGGGAGACAGGGTTCACTGAAGCTTTCTTT. The chain employs TRBV9 and TRBJ1-1, with 7 bases matching TRBD1. V gave up 5 bases and J gave up 4 bases; unmatched junction bases: 5. The CDR3 has 13 amino acids. Germline loops: CDR1 SGDLS, CDR2 YYNGEE. The entire variable domain, with the rest obtained from reference TRBV9 and TRBJ1-1, is as follows: DSGVTQTPKHLITATGQRVTLRCSPRSGDLSVYWYQQSLDQGLQFLIQYYNGEERAKGNILERFSAQQFPDLHSELNLSSLELGDSALYFCASRETGFTEAFFGQGTRLTVV.

V gene TRBV7-8 combines with J gene TRBJ1-2; 7 bases agree with TRBD1. Losses at the gene ends were 3 bases for V and 2 bases for J; bases not matched to a gene: 12. The CDR3 totals 17 residues. Germline V gene lookup returns CDR1 SGHVS and CDR2 FQNEAQ. The CDR3 DNA is TGTGCCAGCAGCTTCCGGGACAGCTACCGTAACAACTATGGCTACACCTTC. Translating gives CASSFRDSYRNNYGYTF.

This clone was observed a handful of times. This chain links TRBV19 with TRBJ1-5, with 7 bases lining up with TRBD1. Per the germline V gene, CDR1 is LNHDA and CDR2 is SQIVND (reference sequence). This CDR3 contains 17 residues. Germline trimming cut 4 bases from V and 0 bases from J; bases unmatched to any gene: 9. CDR3 nucleotides: TGTGCCAGTAGTACAGTGATGTGGACAGGTAGCAATCAGCCCCAGCATTTT. This codes for CASSTVMWTGSNQPQHF.

This clone was seen a few times. The gene calls are TRBV27 and TRBJ1-1; 9 positions agree with TRBD1. The CDR3 is made up of 15 amino acids. Trimming cost V 3 bases and J 5 bases; bases outside gene matches: 7. Per the germline V gene, CDR1 is MNHEY and CDR2 is SMNVEV (reference sequence). Written as DNA, the CDR3 is TGTGCCAGCAGTTTCTACAGGGGGCTGGCGACTGAAGCTTTCTTT. It is translated as CASSFYRGLATEAFF.